This TCR beta chain was recorded in a study of Graves' ophthalmopathy and Graves' hyperthyroidism. At the level of the study: The study drew peripheral blood at initial diagnosis, before any treatment. Study-wide results and caveats: Blood repertoires reportedly contained most expanded thyroid clonotypes above 0.001 frequency.

Stable hyperthyroidism meant no ophthalmopathy within 18 months of follow-up. PBMCs were isolated from an approximately 10 ml sample of fresh peripheral blood. Researchers took RNA transcripts and amplified TCR beta CDR3 regions from them. First-round RT-PCR relied on HTBI primers, and a second-round multiplex PCR came next. MiXCR was run by TCRdb on the multiplex PCR reads, yielding one entry per CDR3 protein. The data contain about 620,000 distinct CDR3 sequences, about 20% of them singletons. This clonotype was counted ten times or more. The antigen is not known. This CDR3 contains 11 residues. Germline CDR1 is GTSNPN and CDR2 is SVGIG (reference sequence). The V gene end was trimmed by 5 bases and the J gene end by 3 bases; junction bases not matched to a gene: 0.

This TCR derives from a woman aged 18-29 years with stable Graves' hyperthyroidism. Some clones in this sample may be carry-over from other donors' samples. Sequences were obtained from peripheral blood. This chain links TRBV30 with TRBJ1-2; 7 nucleotides agree with TRBD1. For the CDR3, the DNA is TGTGCCTGGGACAGGGACTATGGCTACACCTTC. Its translation is CAWDRDYGYTF. The complete variable domain, with remaining parts taken from reference TRBV30 and TRBJ1-2, reads SQTIHQWPATLVQPVGSPLSLECTVEGTSNPNLYWYRQAAGRGLQLLFYSVGIGQISSEVPQNLSASRPQDRQFILSSKKLLLSDSGFYLCAWDRDYGYTFGSGTRLTVV.